This T cell receptor (beta chain) was profiled in a study of PD-L1 blockade in urothelial cancer. Overall study: Starting in about 2014, patients were given atezolizumab (1,200 mg intravenously every 3 weeks). Blood samples had a median of 141,255 T cells.

The V gene end was trimmed by 4 bases and the J gene end by 3 bases; junction bases not matched to a gene: 10. The CDR3 is made up of 16 amino acids. Germline CDR1 is SGDLS and CDR2 is YYNGEE. Synthetic analogs of TCR templates were spiked into every PCR. The protocol was immunoSEQ multiplex PCR, while the TCRdb copy is restricted to in-frame clones and leaves out a portion. The sample includes fewer than 50,000 clones, around 74% seen only once; the top ten take 8.5% to 12%. The sample's time point: pretreatment peripheral blood. This clone has a handful of counts. The antigen remains undetermined. Study-wide points: Durable-benefit cases showed more tumor-associated blood clone expansion at 3 weeks.

Sequenced material: PBMCs, taken around atezolizumab (anti-PD-L1) treatment. The receptor was isolated from a man aged 70 or older with urothelial cancer. The chain uses TRBV9 and TRBJ1-1; 9 bases map to TRBD1. The CDR3 region has the DNA TGTGCCAGCAGCATCGGGACAGGGATGCTCGACACTGAAGCTTTCTTT. Translating it yields CASSIGTGMLDTEAFF.